The source of this T cell receptor beta chain is a study of PD-1 blockade in mismatch repair-deficient tumors. Overall study findings and caveats: Tumor-resident clones, often absent from pretreatment blood, expanded after pembrolizumab and then contracted.

CDR1 LNHDA and CDR2 SQIVND come from the germline V gene (reference sequence). The V gene lost 3 bases and the J gene lost 0 bases, with 8 bases spanning the gap. The CDR3 has 14 amino acids. This clone was recorded only once. What it binds is unknown. Measured with immunoSEQ multiplex PCR; TCRdb has only the in-frame clones, and not every one. The profile shows roughly 120,000 clones, 88% of them singletons. This material consisted of peripheral blood, taken just over 70 weeks after starting pembrolizumab. This TCR was sampled from an adult with mismatch repair-deficient cancer. The chain is built from TRBV19 and TRBJ1-1; D gene ambiguous. CDR3 region: CASSMFSVNTEAFF. CDR3 DNA sequence: TGTGCCAGTAGTATGTTTTCCGTGAACACTGAAGCTTTCTTT.